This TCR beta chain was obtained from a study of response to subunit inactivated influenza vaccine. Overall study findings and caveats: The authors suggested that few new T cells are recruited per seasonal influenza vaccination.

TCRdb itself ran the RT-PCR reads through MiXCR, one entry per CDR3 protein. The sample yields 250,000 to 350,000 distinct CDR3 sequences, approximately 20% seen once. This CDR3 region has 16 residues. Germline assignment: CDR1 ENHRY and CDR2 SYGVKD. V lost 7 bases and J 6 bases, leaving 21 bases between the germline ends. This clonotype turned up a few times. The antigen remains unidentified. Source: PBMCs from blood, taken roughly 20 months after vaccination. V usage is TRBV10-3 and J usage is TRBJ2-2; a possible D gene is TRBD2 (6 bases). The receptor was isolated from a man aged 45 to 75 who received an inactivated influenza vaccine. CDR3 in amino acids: CAINGRMGGLPGELFF. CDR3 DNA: TGTGCCATCAATGGGAGGATGGGGGGTCTCCCCGGGGAGCTGTTTTTT.